This T cell receptor beta chain was observed in a study of blood T cells in healthy people across ages. Sample-barcoded 5' priming and a J-beta primer mix drove a second PCR of about 6 to 12 cycles. The authors tagged each cDNA molecule using a template-switch adaptor with 12 random nucleotides. TCRdb fed the 5' RACE reads into MiXCR, producing one record per CDR3 protein. The sample lists hundreds of thousands of distinct CDR3 sequences; roughly 46% were seen once. The CDR3 covers 12 residues. Germline lookup yields CDR1 SNHLY and CDR2 FYNNEI. The V gene lost 10 bases and the J gene lost 3 bases, with 13 bases spanning the gap. This clonotype has more than one count but fewer than ten. Each donor's blood draw was roughly 10 milliliters of peripheral blood. Samples each had at least 6 micrograms of total RNA extracted.

The chain uses TRBV2 and TRBJ2-7; the D gene is possibly TRBD2 (6 bases). The clonotype comes from a man aged 80 or over in good health. Material for sequencing was blood. CDR3 nucleotide sequence: TGTGCCACCGGGGACTTACTCTACGAGCAGTACTTC. It is translated as CATGDLLYEQYF. Full variable domain (rest looked up from reference TRBV2 and TRBJ2-7): EPEVTQTPSHQVTQMGQEVILRCVPISNHLYFYWYRQILGQKVEFLVSFYNNEISEKSEIFDDQFSVERPDGSNFTLKIRSTKLEDSAMYFCATGDLLYEQYFGPGTRLTVT.